The 9 T cell receptor beta chains presented below share a single source sample, sequenced in a study of beta chain features in type 1 diabetes. cDNA synthesis used the whole RNA isolate, giving expressed TCRB sequences. Generated by immunoSEQ multiplex PCR, the TCRdb table keeps only in-frame clones and is missing some. The sample has hundreds of thousands of clones, about 14% seen once; the top ten hold over 5%. Sample: central memory CD4+ T cells from blood. Every receptor here comes from a man aged 25 to 40 in good health.

The CDR3: CASSLELGGLTF. In DNA, the CDR3 is TGTGCCAGCAGCTTAGAACTAGGGGGGTTGACCTTC. The V gene is TRBV7-2, the J gene TRBJ1-2; tentative D call: TRBD1 (6 bases). Trimming cost V 1 base and J 14 bases, with 14 bases left between them. This CDR3 has 12 amino acids. Germline lookup yields CDR1 SGHTA and CDR2 FQGNSA. The entire variable domain, with the rest obtained from reference TRBV7-2 and TRBJ1-2, is as follows: GAGVSQSPSNKVTEKGKDVELRCDPISGHTALYWYRQSLGQGLEFLIYFQGNSAPDKSGLPSDRFSAERTGGSVSTLTIQRTQQEDSAVYLCASSLELGGLTFGSGTRLTVV.

The sample holds a few counts of this clone. V is TRBV7-2 and J is TRBJ1-5; no clear D gene. The CDR3 consists of 14 residues. V dropped 1 base and J dropped 5 bases, with 9 bases sitting between them. Germline values: CDR1 SGHTA, CDR2 FQGNSA. The CDR3 reads CASSLEGLDQPQHF. CDR3 bases: TGTGCCAGCAGCTTAGAAGGGCTCGATCAGCCCCAGCATTTT.

The chain uses TRBV5-6 and TRBJ2-1; D unresolved. CDR1 and CDR2 from the germline V gene are SGHDT and YYEEEE. V gave up 1 base and J gave up 6 bases, with 14 bases separating them. The CDR3 loop spans 15 amino acids. The CDR3 is CASSLRSRWSNEQFF. CDR3 in DNA: TGTGCCAGCAGCTTGAGGTCACGGTGGAGCAATGAGCAGTTCTTC.

Only a few counts were recorded for this clone. The chain carries TRBV7-9 and TRBJ2-1, with D perhaps TRBD2 (5 bases). Germline values: CDR1 SEHNR, CDR2 FQNEAQ (reference sequence). The CDR3 totals 12 residues. Trimming took off 6 bases at V and 10 bases at J, with 13 bases between the two ends. This CDR3 is CASSWTELEQFF. In nucleotides, the CDR3 is TGTGCCAGCAGTTGGACTGAGCTAGAGCAGTTCTTC.

The gene calls are TRBV6-5 and TRBJ2-7, with 8 bases aligning to TRBD2. CDR3 length: 12 amino acids. After removal of 5 bases from V and 6 bases from J, the junction contained 3 bases not matched to a gene. From germline, CDR1 is MNHEY and CDR2 SVGAGI. The CDR3 region is CASSAAGGEQYV. The CDR3 DNA reads as TGTGCCAGCAGTGCTGCGGGAGGCGAGCAGTACGTC.

This clone was seen a handful of times. The chain uses TRBV29-1 and TRBJ1-2; TRBD1 matches 9 bases. The germline gives CDR1 SQVTM, CDR2 ANQGSEA. V shed 4 bases and J 5 bases; nucleotides not matched to a gene: 5. The CDR3 is made up of 13 amino acids. DNA for the CDR3: TGCAGCGTTGTTGGGACAGGGAGGTATGGCTACACCTTC. It encodes CSVVGTGRYGYTF.

This clone was recorded many times. The chain's CDR3 is CASSLVGKTQYF. Written as DNA, the CDR3 is TGTGCCAGCAGCTTGGTGGGGAAGACGCAGTATTTT. V gene TRBV5-6 combines with J gene TRBJ2-3; D remains ambiguous. The CDR3 has 12 amino acids. In germline, CDR1 is SGHDT, CDR2 YYEEEE. The ends were cut back, 0 bases at V and 9 bases at J, with 8 bases in the middle.

This clone turned up a few times. The rearrangement joins TRBV7-2 to TRBJ2-5, with TRBD2 identical over 10 bases. The CDR3 runs 17 residues. Trimming removed 1 base from V and 4 bases from J; junction bases left unmatched: 9. The germline V gene has CDR1 SGHTA and CDR2 FQGNSA. The CDR3 DNA follows: TGTGCCAGCAGCTTAGTAGGTTTCACTAGCGGGACAGAGACCCAGTACTTC. Its protein is CASSLVGFTSGTETQYF.

This clone turned up a few times. The chain carries TRBV30 and TRBJ1-2, with 7 bases matching TRBD1. The junction had 14 bases not matched to a gene; V was cut back by 3 bases and J by 13 bases. The germline V gene encodes CDR1 GTSNPN and CDR2 SVGIG (reference sequence). The CDR3 is 13 amino acids. The CDR3 nucleotides are TGTGCCTGGAGCTTCCCCTCCAGGGGGTATTGCACCTTC. Protein product: CAWSFPSRGYCTF.